This T cell receptor (beta chain) came from a study of OX40 agonist ivuxolimab in advanced cancers. Here immunoSEQ multiplex PCR was the method, and the copy in TCRdb shows in-frame clones only, minus some. The repertoire includes 65,000 to 95,000 clones, 91% of them detected once, and 2% to 2.5% sits in the top ten. Patients who had autoimmune disease history or got systemic immunosuppression were left out. Germline V lookup: CDR1 SGHTA, CDR2 FQGTGA. V lost 2 bases, J lost 8 bases, and 4 bases stayed unmatched. The length of the CDR3 is 13 residues. The receptor was isolated from an adult with an advanced solid tumor such as melanoma, head and neck, liver or kidney cancer. The material was CD4+ or CD8+ T cells sorted from blood, obtained in a trial of the OX40 agonist ivuxolimab. The chain links TRBV7-3 to TRBJ1-2; TRBD1 matches 8 bases. CDR3 bases: TGTGCCAGCAGCTTATCAGGGGGCGTCGGCTACACCTTC. The encoded protein is CASSLSGGVGYTF.